The 14 T cell receptor beta chains presented below share a single source sample, sequenced in a study of T cell changes during pregnancy in multiple sclerosis. Libraries were prepared by immunoSEQ multiplex PCR; TCRdb keeps only in-frame clonotypes and omits some of them. This table has about 42,000 clones, around 89% appearing once. The sample consisted of CD4+ T cells from peripheral blood mononuclear cells, taken in the second trimester of pregnancy. The source is a female donor with multiple sclerosis, enrolled in a pregnancy study.

This clone has more than one count but fewer than ten. The chain is built from TRBV30 and TRBJ1-6, with D possibly matching TRBD1 (6 bases). Germline CDR1 reads GTSNPN; CDR2 reads SVGIG (reference sequence). The germline V and J ends were trimmed by 1 base and 7 bases, with 20 bases remaining between them. The CDR3 runs to 17 residues. The DNA of the CDR3 is TGTGCCTGGAGTGGACAGGTTGTATCTGGTAGAAATTCACCCCTCCACTTT. Translating gives CAWSGQVVSGRNSPLHF.

V usage is TRBV7-9 and J usage is TRBJ1-5; 9 positions agree with TRBD1. This CDR3 is 13 amino acids long. V lost 5 bases to trimming and J lost 5 bases; unmatched junction nucleotides: 1. Germline V CDR1 and CDR2: SEHNR, FQNEAQ (reference sequence). The CDR3: CASSRTGDQPQHF. The CDR3, as DNA: TGTGCCAGCAGCCGGACAGGGGATCAGCCCCAGCATTTT.

This chain links TRBV2 with TRBJ2-1; TRBD2 agrees at 9 bases. Germline-derived CDR1 and CDR2 are SNHLY and FYNNEI. J was trimmed by 3 bases and V by 9 bases; bases with no gene match: 3. The CDR3 loop spans 13 amino acids. The CDR3: CASSGSGYNEQFF. The CDR3 DNA is TGTGCCAGTAGCGGGAGTGGCTACAATGAGCAGTTCTTC.

As DNA, the CDR3 is TGTGCCAGCAGCTTGTTGTCCGGGACAGGGGGCACTGAAGCTTTCTTT. Its protein is CASSLLSGTGGTEAFF. The chain combines TRBV5-5 with TRBJ1-1; 11 nucleotides agree with TRBD1. CDR3 length equals 16 residues. CDR1 SGHKS and CDR2 YYEKEE come from the germline V gene (reference sequence). Germline trimming cut 1 base from V and 4 bases from J; bases unmatched to any gene: 6.

The chain couples TRBV7-9 to TRBJ2-2; D might be TRBD1 (5 bases). V was cut by 1 base and J by 2 bases, with 14 bases left in between. Germline V CDR1 and CDR2: SEHNR, FQNEAQ (reference sequence). The CDR3 contains 17 residues. Here the CDR3 reads CASSLGRRQRNTGELFF. As DNA, the CDR3 is TGTGCCAGCAGCTTAGGCCGGAGACAGAGAAACACCGGGGAGCTGTTTTTT. Supplemented by reference TRBV7-9 and TRBJ2-2, the full variable domain reads DTGVSQNPRHKITKRGQNVTFRCDPISEHNRLYWYRQTLGQGPEFLTYFQNEAQLEKSRLLSDRFSAERPKGSFSTLEIQRTEQGDSAMYLCASSLGRRQRNTGELFFGEGSRLTVL.

The chain has TRBV6-4 and TRBJ2-1, with TRBD2 identical over 11 bases. The germline gives CDR1 MRHNA, CDR2 SNTAGT. The CDR3 loop spans 16 amino acids. V lost 5 bases, J lost 4 bases, and 7 bases stayed unmatched. CDR3 in amino acids: CASSLLAGDRYNEQFF. CDR3 DNA sequence: TGTGCCAGCAGTCTACTAGCGGGAGATCGGTACAATGAGCAGTTCTTC.

This chain joins TRBV6-5 and TRBJ2-1; 9 positions agree with TRBD2. The length of the CDR3 is 16 residues. Germline CDR1 reads MNHEY; CDR2 reads SVGAGI. With 0 bases clipped from V and 7 bases from J, the junction kept 7 bases outside the gene matches. Written as DNA, the CDR3 is TGTGCCAGCAGTTACTCGGGCGGGAGGGCCGGGAATGAGCAGTTCTTC. Amino acids: CASSYSGGRAGNEQFF.

The chain joins TRBV6-5 to TRBJ1-1, with unresolved D. CDR1 is MNHEY and CDR2 is SVGAGI in the germline V gene. V lost 4 bases to trimming and J lost 1 base, with 10 bases between them. The CDR3 is made up of 14 amino acids. This CDR3 is CASSLTEGNTEAFF. CDR3 nucleotides: TGTGCCAGCAGTTTAACAGAGGGGAACACTGAAGCTTTCTTT.

J is TRBJ1-6 and V is TRBV28; a weak D match, TRBD1 (6 bases). V dropped 3 bases and J dropped 10 bases, with 25 bases sitting between them. The CDR3 has 18 residues. Germline V lookup: CDR1 MDHEN, CDR2 SYDVKM. CDR3 bases: TGTGCCAGCAGTTTCCACAGGGTTGGGGCCGCTCCCCGATCACCCCTCCACTTT. Its translation is CASSFHRVGAAPRSPLHF.

This clone is categorized as medium-sized (0.01 to 0.1%). The chain carries TRBV2 and TRBJ2-7, with 8 bases that match TRBD2. The CDR3 is made up of 14 amino acids. Germline V gives CDR1 SNHLY, CDR2 FYNNEI. Losses at the gene ends were 3 bases for V and 3 bases for J; bases not matched to a gene: 4. The CDR3 is CASSDTSGNYEQYF. DNA for the CDR3: TGTGCCAGCAGTGATACTAGCGGAAACTACGAGCAGTACTTC.

The rearrangement links TRBV19 to TRBJ1-2; TRBD1 matches at 7 bases. Germline V CDR1 and CDR2: LNHDA, SQIVND (reference sequence). Trimming at V came to 1 base and at J to 5 bases, leaving 7 bases not matched to a gene. CDR3 length equals 15 residues. The CDR3 region is CASSIGTGQMYGYTF. The CDR3 DNA reads as TGTGCCAGTAGTATAGGGACGGGACAGATGTATGGCTACACCTTC.

The rearrangement links TRBV29-1 to TRBJ1-2; 8 bases are a match to TRBD1. Germline CDR1 reads SQVTM; CDR2 reads ANQGSEA. V dropped 6 bases and J dropped 7; count of bases not matched to a gene: 7. The CDR3 runs 12 residues. CDR3 sequence (DNA): TGCAGCGTCATGACAGGGGAGGGTGGCTACACCTTC. Translating gives CSVMTGEGGYTF.

The genes are TRBV30 and TRBJ2-1; maybe TRBD1 (6 bases). Trimming cost V 4 bases and J 13 bases, with 14 bases left between them. The CDR3 has 11 amino acids. Germline lookup yields CDR1 GTSNPN and CDR2 SVGIG (reference sequence). CDR3 DNA sequence: TGTGCCTGGATGGACAGCATCACCCAGTTCTTC. It yields the protein CAWMDSITQFF.

The chain carries TRBV5-4 and TRBJ2-3, with 7 bases matching TRBD2. V gave up 0 bases and J gave up 6 bases; unmatched junction bases: 4. Per the germline V gene, CDR1 is SGHNT and CDR2 is YYREEE (reference sequence). The CDR3 has 14 residues. The DNA for the CDR3 is TGTGCCAGCAGCTTGGATAGCGGGTTGGATACGCAGTATTTT. This gives the protein CASSLDSGLDTQYF.